The source of this T cell receptor beta chain is a study of CD8 T cells in ankylosing spondylitis. Researchers built TCR beta libraries using quantitative 5'-RACE with molecular barcodes. Using its own MiXCR run on the 5' RACE reads, TCRdb lists one record per CDR3 protein. The data hold approximately 28,000 distinct CDR3 sequences, with roughly 7.3% observed a single time. Study conclusions and caveats: A TCR beta motif of 7 to 9 highly homologous variants seemed to mark ankylosing spondylitis blood. Disease-linked clones reportedly concentrated significantly in matched ankylosing spondylitis synovial fluid.

The CDR3 sequence is 15 residues long. V was shortened by 0 bases and J by 3 bases, with 10 bases between the two germline ends. Per the germline V gene, CDR1 is SGHDT and CDR2 is YYEEEE. Ten or more counts support this clonotype. The antigen remains undetermined. This TCR was recovered from a male donor with ankylosing spondylitis or in good health (not recorded which). The chain recombines TRBV5-6 with TRBJ2-1; D remains unclear. The sample comprised blood. Written as DNA, the CDR3 is TGTGCCAGCAGCTTGGCCGGCATGGGCTACAATGAGCAGTTCTTC. It translates to CASSLAGMGYNEQFF.